This entry lists 29 T cell receptor beta chains sequenced from one sample in a study of T cell responses to AZD1222 COVID-19 vaccine. TCRdb's copy holds only in-frame clones and misses some; the assay was immunoSEQ multiplex PCR. Altogether fewer than 110,000 clones are present, 92% being singletons, with the ten largest covering roughly 8.9%. Here the sequenced sample was peripheral blood, taken 28 days after the second AZD1222 dose. The receptors were gathered from an adult who received the AZD1222 COVID-19 vaccine.

This rearrangement joins TRBV4-1 to TRBJ1-2; 7 bases agree with TRBD1. V gave up 5 bases and J gave up 0 bases; unmatched junction bases: 9. This CDR3 spans 16 amino acids. CDR1 is MGHRA and CDR2 is YSYEKL in the germline V gene. This CDR3 reads CASSTRATGTNYGYTF. Here the CDR3 DNA reads TGCGCCAGCAGCACACGAGCGACAGGGACTAACTATGGCTACACCTTC.

The chain carries TRBV18 and TRBJ2-7; D perhaps matches TRBD2 (5 bases). CDR3 length: 15 amino acids. Deletions cut 2 bases from V and 3 bases from J, with 14 bases between. Germline assignment: CDR1 KGHSH and CDR2 LQKENI. The DNA of the CDR3 is TGTGCCAGCTCACCAGGGGTCTCCGGGGTCTACGAGCAGTACTTC. This sequence encodes CASSPGVSGVYEQYF.

The J gene is TRBJ2-1, the V gene TRBV7-9; D may correspond to TRBD1 or TRBD2 (5 bases each). V lost 4 bases to trimming and J lost 2 bases, with 18 bases between them. The CDR3 covers 17 residues. Per the germline V gene, CDR1 is SEHNR and CDR2 is FQNEAQ (reference sequence). The CDR3 here is CASSSLRLGDAYNEQFF. The CDR3 DNA is TGTGCCAGCAGCTCCCTACGGCTAGGGGACGCCTACAATGAGCAGTTCTTC. The full variable domain, rest sourced from reference TRBV7-9 and TRBJ2-1, is DTGVSQNPRHKITKRGQNVTFRCDPISEHNRLYWYRQTLGQGPEFLTYFQNEAQLEKSRLLSDRFSAERPKGSFSTLEIQRTEQGDSAMYLCASSSLRLGDAYNEQFFGPGTRLTVL.

The chain employs TRBV19 and TRBJ2-3; TRBD1 is a possible D gene (5 bases). V lost 3 bases to trimming and J lost 5 bases, with 18 bases between them. CDR1 LNHDA and CDR2 SQIVND come from the germline V gene (reference sequence). The CDR3 has 16 amino acids. CDR3 DNA: TGTGCCAGTAGTATCTTGGCAGGGCAAAGGCGAGATACGCAGTATTTT. Translation gives CASSILAGQRRDTQYF.

The J gene is TRBJ1-2, the V gene TRBV11-2; possibly TRBD1 for D (6 bases). Trimming shortened V by 3 bases and J by 2 bases, and 13 bases separated the two germline ends. The CDR3 has 15 amino acids. Germline-derived CDR1 and CDR2 are SGHAT and FQNNGV. The CDR3 region is CASSFSYRANYGYTF. DNA of the CDR3: TGTGCCAGCAGCTTTTCGTACAGGGCGAACTATGGCTACACCTTC.

The chain joins TRBV14 to TRBJ1-1; 9 positions match TRBD1. This CDR3 is 17 amino acids long. Losses at the gene ends were 2 bases for V and 1 base for J; bases not matched to a gene: 8. Germline assignment: CDR1 SGHDN and CDR2 FVKESK. CDR3 in amino acids: CASSQFGTGMENTEAFF. CDR3 nucleotides: TGTGCCAGCAGCCAATTCGGGACAGGGATGGAGAACACTGAAGCTTTCTTT.

J is TRBJ1-2 and V is TRBV12-3 or TRBV12-4; no definite D call. Between the trimmed V and J ends, which lost 7 bases and 0 bases, there was a span of 6 bases. CDR3 length equals 12 residues. The CDR3 DNA reads TGTGCCAGCATGGCCGCTAACTATGGCTACACCTTC. This translates into CASMAANYGYTF.

This sequence joins TRBV6-4 and TRBJ1-3; no definite D call. The CDR3 spans 13 residues. With 4 bases removed from V and 0 bases from J, the gap between germline ends came to 4 bases. Germline values: CDR1 MRHNA, CDR2 SNTAGT. The CDR3 region is CASSANSGNTIYF. In nucleotides, the CDR3 is TGTGCCAGCAGTGCCAACTCTGGAAACACCATATATTTT.

The V and J genes are TRBV7-2 and TRBJ2-3; no clear D. V was cut by 4 bases and J by 0 bases, with 8 bases left in between. Germline CDR1 reads SGHTA; CDR2 reads FQGNSA. The CDR3 spans 14 residues. CDR3 residues: CASSSLGSTDTQYF. The CDR3 region has the DNA TGTGCCAGCAGCTCCTTGGGAAGCACAGATACGCAGTATTTT.

The rearrangement links TRBV28 to TRBJ1-1; tentative D call: TRBD1 (5 bases). CDR3 length: 16 amino acids. Germline CDR1 MDHEN, CDR2 SYDVKM. V lost 8 bases, J lost 1 base, and 20 bases lay in between. CDR3 loop: CASGSVYGGPNTEAFF. CDR3 nucleotides: TGTGCCAGCGGGTCAGTCTATGGGGGACCGAACACTGAAGCTTTCTTT.

CDR3 bases: TGCAGCGTTGATAGTAGAAACACCATATATTTT. It yields the protein CSVDSRNTIYF. The V call is TRBV29-1, the J call TRBJ1-3; no clear D. CDR3 length equals 11 residues. V was shortened by 3 bases and J by 5 bases, with 5 bases between the two germline ends. CDR1 is SQVTM, CDR2 ANQGSEA, per germline.

This clone was picked up one time. The V and J genes are TRBV10-3 and TRBJ1-2, with no clear D. Trimming took off 8 bases at V and 4 bases at J, with 11 bases between the two ends. The CDR3 has 12 amino acids. CDR1 and CDR2 from the germline V gene are ENHRY and SYGVKD. DNA of the CDR3: TGTGCCATCTTCACGGGATCCTATGGCTACACCTTC. Its translation is CAIFTGSYGYTF.

This clone occurred once. CDR3 sequence (DNA): TGTGCCGTAAAATCTGGAAACACCATATATTTT. Translated, it gives CAVKSGNTIYF. The V and J genes are TRBV6-5 and TRBJ1-3; D ambiguous. V was trimmed by 11 bases and J by 1 base, leaving 6 bases between them. The CDR3 length is 11 residues. Germline V gene lookup returns CDR1 MNHEY and CDR2 SVGAGI.

The rearrangement links TRBV11-3 to TRBJ2-1, with a tentative D call TRBD2 (5 bases). CDR3 length equals 14 residues. The V gene lost 1 base and the J gene lost 8 bases, with 12 bases spanning the gap. Germline values: CDR1 SGHNT, CDR2 YENEEA. The CDR3 nucleotides are TGTGCCAGCAGCTTAGCTGACCGCGGGCATGAGCAGTTCTTC. As protein: CASSLADRGHEQFF.

The CDR3 is CASSLNGLAYNEQFF. Here the CDR3 DNA reads TGCGCCAGCAGCTTAAATGGACTAGCTTACAATGAGCAGTTCTTC. This chain links TRBV5-1 with TRBJ2-1, with 8 positions matching TRBD2. The CDR3 extends over 15 amino acids. V shed 2 bases and J 4 bases; nucleotides not matched to a gene: 5. CDR1 and CDR2 (germline): SGHRS, YFSETQ. The whole variable domain, filled in from reference TRBV5-1 and TRBJ2-1, reads KAGVTQTPRYLIKTRGQQVTLSCSPISGHRSVSWYQQTPGQGLQFLFEYFSETQRNKGNFPGRFSGRQFSNSRSEMNVSTLELGDSALYLCASSLNGLAYNEQFFGPGTRLTVL.

This clone was detected only once. The chain couples TRBV4-1 to TRBJ2-1; TRBD2 matches at 14 bases. The CDR3 length is 21 residues. With 1 base clipped from V and 5 bases from J, the junction kept 16 bases outside the gene matches. CDR1 MGHRA and CDR2 YSYEKL come from the germline V gene. The CDR3 nucleotides are TGCGCCAGCAGCCAAGGCCCCTACGGACTAGCGGGAGGCAAGTTTAACAATGAGCAGTTCTTC. Amino acids: CASSQGPYGLAGGKFNNEQFF.

The rearrangement joins TRBV18 to TRBJ1-5; the D gene is possibly TRBD1 (6 bases). CDR3 length: 15 residues. V was trimmed by 4 bases and J by 3 bases, leaving 13 bases between them. Per germline, CDR1 KGHSH and CDR2 LQKENI. This CDR3 is CASSQETGNNQPQHF. The CDR3 region has the DNA TGTGCCAGCTCACAAGAGACAGGAAACAATCAGCCCCAGCATTTT. Complete variable domain (other parts from reference TRBV18 and TRBJ1-5): NAGVMQNPRHLVRRRGQEARLRCSPMKGHSHVYWYRQLPEEGLKFMVYLQKENIIDESGMPKERFSAEFPKEGPSILRIQQVVRGDSAAYFCASSQETGNNQPQHFGDGTRLSIL.

The chain has TRBV6-2 or TRBV6-3 and TRBJ2-1; no definite D call. This CDR3 has 15 amino acids. The germline V and J ends were trimmed by 4 bases and 5 bases, with 15 bases remaining between them. The germline V gene has CDR1 MNHEY and CDR2 SVGEGT. Here the CDR3 reads CASSSWALTHNEQFF. The CDR3 DNA follows: TGTGCCAGCAGTTCTTGGGCCCTAACCCACAATGAGCAGTTCTTC.

The chain recombines TRBV7-2 with TRBJ2-7; 9 nucleotides line up with TRBD2. Germline trimming cut 2 bases from V and 3 bases from J; bases unmatched to any gene: 8. Germline CDR1 and CDR2: SGHTA and FQGNSA. The CDR3 loop spans 16 amino acids. This chain's CDR3 is CASSLTPSSGNYEQYF. The CDR3 nucleotides read TGTGCCAGCAGCTTAACCCCTTCTAGCGGGAACTACGAGCAGTACTTC.

This clone was detected once. The chain combines TRBV5-8 with TRBJ2-2; 11 bases line up with TRBD1. The CDR3 covers 15 residues. After removal of 4 bases from V and 7 bases from J, the junction contained 6 bases not matched to a gene. In germline, CDR1 is SGHTS, CDR2 YDEGEE. The CDR3 DNA sequence: TGTGCCAGCAGCCGGACAGGGGGCTTCGGCGGGGAGCTGTTTTTT. Its translation: CASSRTGGFGGELFF. The complete variable domain, with remaining parts taken from reference TRBV5-8 and TRBJ2-2, reads EAGVTQSPTHLIKTRGQQATLRCSPISGHTSVYWYQQALGLGLQFLLWYDEGEERNRGNFPPRFSGRQFPNYSSELNVNALELEDSALYLCASSRTGGFGGELFFGEGSRLTVL.

The chain recombines TRBV5-1 with TRBJ1-1; D is perhaps TRBD1 (6 bases). This CDR3 spans 14 amino acids. Germline V CDR1 and CDR2: SGHRS, YFSETQ. The ends were cut back, 5 bases at V and 3 bases at J, with 14 bases in the middle. The chain's CDR3 is CASRDWGADTEAFF. The CDR3 DNA follows: TGCGCCAGCAGGGACTGGGGGGCGGACACTGAAGCTTTCTTT.

The chain employs TRBV19 and TRBJ1-5, with 11 nucleotides matching TRBD1. The V gene's germline CDR1 is LNHDA and CDR2 SQIVND (reference sequence). This CDR3 comprises 15 residues. After removal of 1 base from V and 6 bases from J, the junction contained 2 bases not matched to a gene. As DNA, the CDR3 is TGTGCCAGTAGTATAGCGGGGACAGGGGGTCAGCCCCAGCATTTT. Protein product: CASSIAGTGGQPQHF.

The V call is TRBV18, the J call TRBJ1-1, with 10 bases lining up with TRBD1. Per germline, CDR1 KGHSH and CDR2 LQKENI. The CDR3 runs 14 residues. The trim removed 3 bases at V and 6 bases at J, leaving 4 bases unmatched. This CDR3 is CASSPYGQGAEAFF. In DNA form, the CDR3 reads TGTGCCAGCTCACCTTACGGACAGGGGGCTGAAGCTTTCTTT.

The chain has TRBV7-6 and TRBJ2-1, with TRBD2 identical over 7 bases. This CDR3 is built from 16 residues. CDR1 SGHVS and CDR2 FNYEAQ come from the germline V gene. V was pared by 2 bases and J by 9 bases, with 13 bases of the junction left unmatched. The CDR3 DNA sequence: TGTGCCAGCAGCTTAAAGGCGGGAGTAGGTGTTAGTGAGCAGTTCTTC. This encodes CASSLKAGVGVSEQFF.

J is TRBJ2-7 and V is TRBV4-3; D remains unclear. The CDR3 extends over 17 amino acids. Germline V gene lookup returns CDR1 LGHNA and CDR2 YSLEER. Trimming took off 0 bases at V and 5 bases at J, with 20 bases between the two ends. The CDR3 DNA reads as TGCGCCAGCAGCCAAGAGGTCGTGGAACCGGCGATCCACGAGCAGTACTTC. Its protein is CASSQEVVEPAIHEQYF.

The chain is built from TRBV19 and TRBJ1-1; D perhaps matches TRBD1 (6 bases). The CDR3 has 14 amino acids. V shed 9 bases and J shed 0 bases, with 14 bases lying between them. CDR1 is LNHDA, CDR2 SQIVND, per germline (reference sequence). CDR3 amino acids: CASARGGMNTEAFF. The CDR3 DNA reads TGTGCCAGCGCCCGAGGGGGGATGAACACTGAAGCTTTCTTT.

The genes are TRBV7-9 and TRBJ2-3, with D possibly matching TRBD2 (5 bases). The V and J ends lost 5 bases and 1 base respectively, with 10 bases between them. The CDR3 length is 14 residues. Germline loops: CDR1 SEHNR, CDR2 FQNEAQ (reference sequence). CDR3 residues: CASSPIGGTDTQYF. CDR3 in DNA: TGTGCCAGCAGCCCCATCGGGGGCACAGATACGCAGTATTTT.

The V and J genes are TRBV29-1 and TRBJ2-1; 9 bases map to TRBD2. Germline CDR1 SQVTM, CDR2 ANQGSEA. The CDR3 length is 14 residues. V lost 7 bases and J lost 3; bases outside the gene matches: 7. The CDR3 loop is CSALLAGVYNEQFF. CDR3 coding DNA: TGCAGCGCCCTTTTAGCGGGAGTCTACAATGAGCAGTTCTTC.

The rearrangement links TRBV5-8 to TRBJ1-6, with D hard to call. Looked up from germline, CDR1 is SGHTS and CDR2 is YDEGEE. This CDR3 region has 17 residues. Deletions cut 2 bases from V and 5 bases from J, with 17 bases between. CDR3: CASSFFISWSDNSPLHF. The CDR3 coding sequence is TGTGCCAGCAGCTTTTTTATTTCTTGGTCAGATAATTCACCCCTCCACTTT.